Listed below are T cell receptor beta chains from one sample, sequenced in a study of blood T cell repertoires in COVID-19. Using immunoSEQ multiplex PCR, the repertoire was profiled, and TCRdb retains in-frame clones only, with some absent. This repertoire shows hundreds of thousands of clones, 75% to 90% found once; its top ten account for roughly 1.1%. The sample comprised PBMCs or T cells enriched from blood (not recorded which). These receptors were obtained from a man younger than 45 who had recovered from COVID-19. CDR3s include the opening cysteine and the closing phenylalanine or tryptophan. D genes are given only for firm matches.

V: TRBV27; length: 16; J: TRBJ2-3; D: TRBD1; CDR3: CASSTKGQGTQDTQYF; DNA: TGTGCCAGCAGTACGAAGGGACAGGGGACTCAAGATACGCAGTATTTT
V: TRBV29-1; length: 10; J: TRBJ1-1; D: NA; CDR3: CSVKIQGAFF; DNA: TGCAGCGTGAAAATCCAGGGAGCTTTCTTT
V: TRBV7-2; length: 15; J: TRBJ2-7; D: NA; CDR3: CASSPVGVQALEQYF; DNA: TGTGCCAGCAGCCCAGTGGGAGTGCAGGCACTCGAGCAGTACTTC
V: TRBV9; length: 16; J: TRBJ2-4; D: NA; CDR3: CASSVDAGIAKNIQYF; DNA: TGTGCCAGCAGCGTAGACGCAGGTATAGCCAAAAACATTCAGTACTTC
V: TRBV5-1; length: 16; J: TRBJ2-1; D: TRBD2; CDR3: CASSLAGTSYRNEQFF; DNA: TGCGCCAGCAGCTTGGCCGGGACTAGCTATAGGAATGAGCAGTTCTTC
V: TRBV19; length: 17; J: TRBJ1-5; D: NA; CDR3: CASSIAVSTDSNQPQHF; DNA: TGTGCCAGTAGTATAGCGGTGTCGACAGATAGCAATCAGCCCCAGCATTTT
V: TRBV27; length: 16; J: TRBJ2-1; D: TRBD2; CDR3: CASSFSGTSGRNEQFF; DNA: TGTGCCAGCAGTTTCTCAGGGACTAGCGGACGCAATGAGCAGTTCTTC
V: TRBV13; length: 17; J: TRBJ1-1; D: TRBD1; CDR3: CASSHWTGGRMDTEAFF; DNA: TGTGCCAGCAGCCATTGGACAGGGGGGCGGATGGACACTGAAGCTTTCTTT
V: TRBV5-1; length: 14; J: TRBJ1-1; D: TRBD1; CDR3: CASSLDRGWTEAFF; DNA: TGCGCCAGCAGCTTGGACAGGGGGTGGACTGAAGCTTTCTTT
V: TRBV30; length: 15; J: TRBJ1-6; D: TRBD1; CDR3: CAWSVVTGGNSPLHF; DNA: TGTGCCTGGAGTGTAGTTACAGGGGGGAATTCACCCCTCCACTTT
V: TRBV18; length: 15; J: TRBJ2-7; D: TRBD2; CDR3: CASSRTSGGEYEQYF; DNA: TGTGCCAGCTCGCGAACTAGCGGAGGAGAATACGAGCAGTACTTC
V: TRBV5-1; length: 18; J: TRBJ2-7; D: NA; CDR3: CASSLFAGLSVVKYEQYF; DNA: TGCGCCAGCAGCTTGTTTGCGGGTCTGTCGGTGGTCAAGTACGAGCAGTACTTC
V: TRBV15; length: 15; J: TRBJ2-7; D: TRBD1; CDR3: CATSPDRGISYEQYF; DNA: TGTGCCACCAGCCCCGACAGGGGGATATCCTACGAGCAGTACTTC